Sequencing of this TCR beta chain was carried out in a study of glioma-infiltrating T cells. Study-wide points: Only very few CDR3 sequences appeared in both tissue and blood. Above-expected tissue-blood divergence occurred in all gliomas, most in low-grade ones.

Amplification of TCR alpha and beta CDR3 regions from RNA used iRepertoire nested multiplex PCR. For one-step reverse transcription and amplification, about 85-400 ng of tissue mRNA or PBMC total RNA was used. TCRdb used MiXCR to reprocess the multiplex PCR reads, holding one entry per CDR3 protein. This sample has around 170,000 distinct CDR3 sequences, with roughly two fifths found just once. The sample holds many counts of this clonotype. Its antigen is unidentified. Germline assignment: CDR1 MNHNS and CDR2 SASEGT. Trimming at V came to 5 bases and at J to 1 base, leaving 3 bases not matched to a gene. This CDR3 has 15 residues.

The chain is built from TRBV6-1 and TRBJ2-3; TRBD2 matches at 10 bases. This receptor was identified in a human donor with low-grade glioma or glioblastoma, undergoing nonglioma brain surgery, or in good health (not recorded which). Sequencing was performed on glioma tissue, nonneoplastic brain tissue, or PBMCs (not recorded which). CDR3 in amino acids: CASSYGLAGTDTQYF. In DNA form, the CDR3 reads TGTGCCAGCAGTTATGGACTAGCGGGCACAGATACGCAGTATTTT.